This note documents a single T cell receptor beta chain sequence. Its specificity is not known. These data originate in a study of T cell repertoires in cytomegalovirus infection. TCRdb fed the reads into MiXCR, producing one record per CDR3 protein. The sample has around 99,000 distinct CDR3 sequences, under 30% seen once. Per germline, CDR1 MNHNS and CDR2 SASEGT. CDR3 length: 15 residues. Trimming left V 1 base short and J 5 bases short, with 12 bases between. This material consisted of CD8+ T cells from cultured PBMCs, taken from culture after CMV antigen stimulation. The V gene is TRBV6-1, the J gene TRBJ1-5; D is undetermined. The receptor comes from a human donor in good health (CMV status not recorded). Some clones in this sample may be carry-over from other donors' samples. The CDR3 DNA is TGTGCCAGCAGTGAAGACGGGGTAGCGGATCAGCCCCAGCATTTT. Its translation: CASSEDGVADQPQHF.